One sample yielded the 6 T cell receptor beta chains listed below, sequenced in a study of cytomegalovirus exposure and HLA in healthy donors. With 60 Vbeta and 13 Jbeta primers, the PCR was carried out. TCRdb keeps only in-frame clones here, not all; method: immunoSEQ multiplex PCR. The sample consists of approximately 110,000 clones, about 73% of them appearing once. Material for sequencing was PBMCs. The receptor source for this set is a woman aged 40 to 49 in good health and CMV-seropositive.

This chain connects TRBV2 to TRBJ2-1; TRBD2 matches at 11 bases. J lost 8 bases, V lost 2 bases, and 5 bases had no gene match. Germline CDR1 SNHLY, CDR2 FYNNEI. The length of the CDR3 is 15 residues. The CDR3 DNA reads TGTGCCAGCAGTGAACTAGCGGGGGGAGTAGATGAGCAGTTCTTC. It yields the protein CASSELAGGVDEQFF.

This sequence joins TRBV7-5 and TRBJ1-1; the table assigns TRBD1, which was not confirmed against the DNA. TRBV7-5 is designated a pseudogene. This CDR3 comprises 19 residues. This CDR3 reads CARSLAKGNLPSSNTEAFF. Here the CDR3 DNA reads TGTGCCAGAAGCTTAGCGAAGGGGAACCTCCCCTCCTCGAACACTGAAGCTTTCTTT.

The CDR3, as DNA: TGCGCCAGCAGTTCCGGAAACATTCAGTACTTC. Translation: CASSSGNIQYF. This chain links TRBV5-1 with TRBJ2-4; D call uncertain. Germline CDR1 reads SGHRS; CDR2 reads YFSETQ. This CDR3 region has 11 residues. V lost 5 bases and J lost 6, with 6 bases in between.

The V gene is TRBV2, the J gene TRBJ1-2; no firm D call. CDR1 and CDR2 from the germline V gene are SNHLY and FYNNEI. V dropped 3 bases and J dropped 2 bases, with 7 bases sitting between them. The CDR3 covers 13 residues. The CDR3 protein is CASSEAENYGYTF. The CDR3 bases are TGTGCCAGCAGTGAGGCGGAGAACTATGGCTACACCTTC.

V is TRBV7-8 and J is TRBJ1-5, with D maybe TRBD1 (5 bases). The CDR3 contains 13 residues. The V end was cut by 3 bases, the J end by 7 bases, with 10 bases between. Germline values: CDR1 SGHVS, CDR2 FQNEAQ. CDR3 in DNA: TGTGCCAGCAGCTTCCCAGGGAACCAGCCCCAGCATTTT. As protein: CASSFPGNQPQHF.

The chain is built from TRBV18 and TRBJ2-3, with 9 nucleotides matching TRBD2. Germline trimming cut 3 bases from V and 6 bases from J; bases unmatched to any gene: 4. The CDR3 sequence is 14 residues long. From germline, CDR1 is KGHSH and CDR2 LQKENI. CDR3 residues: CASSPVAGEDTQYF. The CDR3 DNA is TGTGCCAGCTCACCGGTAGCGGGGGAGGATACGCAGTATTTT.